The entry below describes one T cell receptor (beta chain). The specificity of this receptor is unknown. The sample holds no much larger clone one base away, and base qualities are not on file. TCRbeta CDR3 regions were amplified from genomic DNA using the immunoSEQ Assay, a bias-controlled multiplex PCR. The authors processed their data as follows. The number of nucleated cells in each sample was estimated by amplification of reference gene primers within the assay. To quantify the absolute abundance of each unique TCRbeta CDR3 rearrangement, sequence reads were collapsed and filtered. For each sample, productive Simpson clonality was calculated by taking the square root of Simpson's diversity index across productive rearrangements. Drawn from immuneACCESS, this table holds only the in-frame rearrangements with V and J called that TCRdb kept. Clones are partly lost; checked studies trace under half to an unresolved V gene and leave the rest unexplained. D and trimming come from the DNA, and the V and J calls and clone size come from that table. This sample lists about 100,000 clones; 70% to 80% were detected once. The ten largest clones take up roughly 31% of the sample.

This entry is derived from a study of blood T cell repertoires in COVID-19 (TCRdb year 2020). For the study in its entirety: Samples from collaborators originated in the United States, Italy and Spain and spanned both the acute and convalescent phases of COVID-19. The material from the prospective study consisted of cDNA or gDNA derived from T cells, B-cell-depleted T cells, or PBMCs. Subjects who had been exposed to COVID-19, were actively infected with it, or had recovered from it provided the deeply sampled blood TCRbeta repertoires that made up the dataset. A freely available public database, intended as a resource for researchers studying the immune response to SARS-CoV-2, is where the repertoires were released. Samples came from the ongoing ImmuneRACE study (first 160 participants) plus 1,254 subjects from 6 global collaborators. Nearly every sample came with metadata listing a de-identified subject ID, COVID-19 status, age in years and sex. Where available, HLA class I and class II types were taken from metadata supplied by the sample provider and were not determined by assay-based typing. Points the paper makes about the study in general: The quantity of clinical and demographic metadata differed by source and by participant and was supplied without curation.

Collaborating institutions collected whole blood in K2EDTA tubes following their own protocols. For TCRbeta analysis, collaborators shipped samples in one of three forms: frozen whole blood, isolated PBMCs, or DNA extracted from either of those sample types. Measured from the cysteine to the phenylalanine, the CDR3 is 19 residues long. The kept DNA is CDR3 alone, 57 bases in frame from the first base. Trimming leaves V shorter by 7 bases and J shorter by 0 bases, with the junction holding 15 bases beyond the gene matches. CDR1 and CDR2, per the germline V gene (reference sequence), are MNHEY and SMNVEV.

This clonotype was obtained from a man in his 70s with active or convalescent COVID-19. Sequencing was done on a sample of peripheral blood. The chain is encoded by TRBV27 joined to TRBJ2-4, and 10 junctional nucleotides match TRBD2. The DNA reads as follows: TGTGCCAGCAAAGGGGGATCTAGCGGGGGCCCTCTAGCCAAAAACATTCAGTACTTC. This sequence encodes CASKGGSSGGPLAKNIQYF.